These 19 T cell receptor beta chains came from one sample sequenced in a study of T cells expressing NK-cell markers. Using the 5' RACE reads, TCRdb records one entry per CDR3 protein without DNA. In total, the table holds about 460,000 distinct CDR3 sequences. Sequenced: blood T cells: a sorted CD56 or NKG2C T cell subset, CD4+ or CD8+ T cells, or bulk PBMC T cells (not recorded which). These receptor sequences come from a woman between 45 and 60 years old in good health.

The rearrangement joins TRBV20-1 to TRBJ1-5. The CDR3 totals 15 residues. CDR1 and CDR2 from the germline V gene are DFQATT and SNEGSKA (reference sequence). The CDR3 loop reads CSATLLRGSNQPQHF.

The chain has TRBV12-3 or TRBV12-4 and TRBJ2-3; as DNA is missing, the TRBD1 call by TCRdb cannot be tested. CDR3 length equals 15 residues. The CDR3 loop is CASSPGQGFSDTQYF.

The chain employs TRBV28 and TRBJ2-1; as DNA is missing, the TRBD1 call by TCRdb cannot be tested. The CDR3 is made up of 15 amino acids. From germline, CDR1 is MDHEN and CDR2 SYDVKM. The CDR3 sequence is CATSLGGSSYNEQFF. Full variable domain (missing parts from reference TRBV28 and TRBJ2-1): DVKVTQSSRYLVKRTGEKVFLECVQDMDHENMFWYRQDPGLGLRLIYFSYDVKMKEKGDIPEGYSVSREKKERFSLILESASTNQTSMYLCATSLGGSSYNEQFFGPGTRLTVL.

The chain joins TRBV7-9 to TRBJ1-1. Per germline, CDR1 SEHNR and CDR2 FQNEAQ (reference sequence). The CDR3 extends over 14 amino acids. Here the CDR3 reads CASSLALVDTEAFF. Drawing the rest from reference TRBV7-9 and TRBJ1-1, the complete variable domain is DTGVSQNPRHKITKRGQNVTFRCDPISEHNRLYWYRQTLGQGPEFLTYFQNEAQLEKSRLLSDRFSAERPKGSFSTLEIQRTEQGDSAMYLCASSLALVDTEAFFGQGTRLTVV.

This rearrangement joins TRBV11-3 to TRBJ2-1; TCRdb calls TRBD2, which cannot be checked without DNA. CDR3 size: 15 residues. Germline loops: CDR1 SGHNT, CDR2 YENEEA. The CDR3 is CASSASGSYRNEQFF.

The V call is TRBV30, the J call TRBJ1-2. The germline V gene has CDR1 GTSNPN and CDR2 SVGIG (reference sequence). CDR3 length: 11 amino acids. The CDR3 loop is CARISNYGYTF. Complete variable domain (other parts from reference TRBV30 and TRBJ1-2): SQTIHQWPATLVQPVGSPLSLECTVEGTSNPNLYWYRQAAGRGLQLLFYSVGIGQISSEVPQNLSASRPQDRQFILSSKKLLLSDSGFYLCARISNYGYTFGSGTRLTVV.

The genes are TRBV3-1 and TRBJ2-2; TCRdb outputs TRBD1, but without DNA this stays unchecked. The CDR3 has 19 residues. Germline CDR1 and CDR2: LGHDT and YNNKEL (reference sequence). CDR3 amino acids: CASSHSRGRGAWNTGELFF.

This chain joins TRBV30 and TRBJ2-1. The CDR3 is made up of 16 amino acids. Germline V gives CDR1 GTSNPN, CDR2 SVGIG (reference sequence). The CDR3: CAWSGGVGLAYNEQFF.

The chain recombines TRBV6-2 or TRBV6-3 with TRBJ2-7. The CDR3 sequence is 12 residues long. The germline V gene encodes CDR1 MNHEY and CDR2 SVGEGT. This CDR3 reads CASDLPSYEQYF.

This chain uses TRBV6-5 with TRBJ2-7; TCRdb calls TRBD1, which cannot be checked without DNA. Germline V lookup: CDR1 MNHEY, CDR2 SVGAGI. The CDR3 sequence is 15 residues long. Here the CDR3 reads CASSYYGAGAYEQYF.

This chain uses TRBV5-1 with TRBJ2-1. The germline gives CDR1 SGHRS, CDR2 YFSETQ. The CDR3 is made up of 13 amino acids. The CDR3 reads CASSLVGSNEQFF.

This sequence joins TRBV11-3 and TRBJ2-1; TCRdb's assignment of TRBD2 cannot be checked, as there is no DNA. The CDR3 runs 16 residues. Germline V gene data show CDR1 as SGHNT and CDR2 as YENEEA. The CDR3 loop reads CASSGLAAVSYNEQFF.

The chain couples TRBV7-8 to TRBJ2-1; lacking DNA, the TRBD2 call made by TCRdb goes unchecked. The CDR3 spans 15 residues. CDR1 and CDR2 (germline): SGHVS, FQNEAQ. The CDR3 sequence: CASSLTAGPYNEQFF.

The rearrangement links TRBV20-1 to TRBJ1-1. This CDR3 is built from 15 residues. Germline V gene sequence: CDR1 DFQATT, CDR2 SNEGSKA (reference sequence). CDR3 amino acids: CRVLIGRGRRTEAFF.

The chain has TRBV20-1 and TRBJ2-5. CDR3 length equals 12 residues. Germline CDR1 DFQATT, CDR2 SNEGSKA (reference sequence). This CDR3 reads CSAEVGVETQYF.

The CDR3 loop reads CASSFGTYEQYF. V gene TRBV12-3 or TRBV12-4 combines with J gene TRBJ2-7. The CDR3 contains 12 residues.

This chain connects TRBV5-5 to TRBJ2-7; the TCRdb call, TRBD2, lacks DNA for checking. Germline lookup yields CDR1 SGHKS and CDR2 YYEKEE (reference sequence). CDR3 length: 18 residues. This chain's CDR3 is CASSSNRPPAGGGWKQYF.

The chain employs TRBV11-1 and TRBJ2-5; TCRdb designates TRBD2, a call that cannot be tested without DNA. This CDR3 region has 17 residues. The germline CDR1 and CDR2 sequences are SGHAT and FQDESV (reference sequence). CDR3 protein: CASSYLGLAGDQETQYF. Supplemented by reference TRBV11-1 and TRBJ2-5, the full variable domain reads EAEVAQSPRYKITEKSQAVAFWCDPISGHATLYWYRQILGQGPELLVQFQDESVVDDSQLPKDRFSAERLKGVDSTLKIQPAELGDSAMYLCASSYLGLAGDQETQYFGPGTRLLVL.

The chain recombines TRBV12-3 or TRBV12-4 with TRBJ2-5. There are 14 residues in the CDR3. CDR3 protein: CASSLSRVGETQYF.